The clone carrying this T cell receptor (beta chain) was picked up one time. This record comes from a study of blood T cell repertoires in COVID-19. On the study more broadly: The samples span acute and convalescent COVID-19 from the United States, Italy and Spain.

Assay used: immunoSEQ multiplex PCR; TCRdb lists only in-frame clones, some missing. Here the sample spans hundreds of thousands of clones, around 87% being singletons. The CDR3 spans 14 residues. Germline V CDR1 and CDR2: LNHDA, SQIVND (reference sequence). V was clipped by 5 bases and J by 1 base, with 12 bases between them. The chain joins TRBV19 to TRBJ2-7, with D possibly being TRBD2 (5 bases). The receptor's source is a woman in her fifties or sixties with COVID-19, enrolled during active disease. What was sequenced was peripheral blood. Here the CDR3 reads CASSARARSYEQYF. DNA of the CDR3: TGTGCCAGTAGTGCGAGGGCCCGGTCCTACGAGCAGTACTTC.